Each of the 9 T cell receptor beta chains below was sequenced from the same sample in a study of blood T cells in healthy people across ages. With a J-beta primer mix and a sample-barcoded 5' primer, a second PCR ran roughly 6 to 11 cycles. TCRdb re-called the 5' RACE reads with MiXCR, one entry per CDR3 protein. The sample lists about 970,000 distinct CDR3 sequences; roughly 51% were seen once. Sequenced sample: blood. These receptors came from a woman in her fifties or sixties in good health.

The chain recombines TRBV6-6 with TRBJ2-7; D gene uncertain. Trimming shortened V by 2 bases and J by 4 bases, and 9 bases separated the two germline ends. Germline CDR1 and CDR2: MNHNY and SVGAGI (reference sequence). This CDR3 spans 13 amino acids. The CDR3 DNA sequence: TGTGCCAGCAGTTACGGGGTTCTATACGAGCAGTACTTC. Protein: CASSYGVLYEQYF.

This chain connects TRBV7-2 to TRBJ2-3; 8 nucleotides align to TRBD2. Germline CDR1 SGHTA, CDR2 FQGNSA. The CDR3 has 16 amino acids. V was pared by 5 bases and J by 4 bases, with 11 bases of the junction left unmatched. In DNA form, the CDR3 reads TGTGCCAGCAGCCGGTGGGGAGCGGGAGTGGCAGATACGCAGTATTTT. This gives the protein CASSRWGAGVADTQYF.

This chain links TRBV19 with TRBJ2-7; 8 bases align to TRBD1. In germline, CDR1 is LNHDA, CDR2 SQIVND (reference sequence). The CDR3 is 14 residues long. V was pared by 5 bases and J by 3 bases, with 6 bases of the junction left unmatched. Here the CDR3 reads CASSSPGTGYEQYF. The CDR3 DNA is TGTGCCAGTAGTTCCCCCGGGACAGGCTACGAGCAGTACTTC.

This chain joins TRBV18 and TRBJ1-6; D might be TRBD1 (6 bases). Trimming stripped 3 bases from V and 5 bases from J, with 11 bases between. Germline CDR1 reads KGHSH; CDR2 reads LQKENI. The CDR3 loop spans 15 amino acids. The CDR3 reads CASSPQSGDNSPLHF. The CDR3 DNA reads TGTGCCAGCTCACCTCAATCAGGGGATAATTCACCCCTCCACTTT.

The V gene is TRBV20-1, the J gene TRBJ1-5; D is undetermined. The CDR3 covers 16 residues. The V gene lost 3 bases and the J gene lost 1 base, with 16 bases spanning the gap. Per the germline V gene, CDR1 is DFQATT and CDR2 is SNEGSKA (reference sequence). This CDR3 reads CSASPLHGSSNQPQHF. CDR3 in DNA: TGCAGTGCTAGTCCCTTGCACGGGTCGAGCAATCAGCCCCAGCATTTT.

The chain uses TRBV20-1 and TRBJ2-7; TRBD2 agrees at 12 bases. The germline gives CDR1 DFQATT, CDR2 SNEGSKA (reference sequence). This CDR3 is built from 14 residues. Trimming at V came to 6 bases and at J to 3 bases, leaving 6 bases not matched to a gene. The CDR3 DNA is TGCAGTGCAGAGACTAGCGGGAGAGACTACGAGCAGTACTTC. It codes for CSAETSGRDYEQYF.

This clonotype was observed a handful of times. This rearrangement joins TRBV29-1 to TRBJ2-1; TRBD2 matches at 10 bases. Germline trimming cut 2 bases from V and 12 bases from J; bases unmatched to any gene: 10. The CDR3 is 14 residues long. CDR1 and CDR2 (germline): SQVTM, ANQGSEA. CDR3 DNA sequence: TGCAGCGTTGAACCTAGCGGGAGTGGCGGAGTGCAGTTCTTC. As protein: CSVEPSGSGGVQFF.

In the case of this clonotype: One junction end does not reproduce the germline sequence, and a read error may be involved. The chain combines TRBV27 with TRBJ2-1, with 7 bases that match TRBD2. This CDR3 comprises 16 residues. Germline-derived CDR1 and CDR2 are MNHEY and SMNVEV (reference sequence). As DNA, the CDR3 is TGTGCCAGCAGTCCCTCACCGAGCGGGATGTACAAGGAGCAGTTCTTC. Its translation is CASSPSPSGMYKEQFF.

The chain uses TRBV12-3 or TRBV12-4 and TRBJ2-3, with D perhaps being TRBD1 or TRBD2 (5 bases each). This CDR3 has 13 amino acids. The V end was cut by 6 bases, the J end by 6 bases, with 13 bases between. The CDR3 nucleotides are TGTGCCAGCAGCCTTGAAGAGGGGGATACGCAGTATTTT. Encoded protein: CASSLEEGDTQYF.